The rows below give T cell receptor beta chains drawn from one sample of a study of shared clonotypes between healthy human individuals. Sequenced by immunoSEQ multiplex PCR; TCRdb stores in-frame clones only, minus some. The top ten hold approximately 0.13% of the sample, which has 2 million to 2.5 million clones, roughly 95% seen once. Sequencing was carried out using naive CD4+ T cells sorted from blood. The receptors were sampled from a man between 18 and 29 years old in good health. Both conserved end residues are trimmed from each CDR3. Each record gives: V gene, CDR3 length, CDR3 protein.

v_call: TRBV9; cdr3_length: 13; cdr3_aa: ASSVGGHNDSPLH
v_call: TRBV4-1; cdr3_length: 12; cdr3_aa: ASSQAGGSYEQY
v_call: TRBV5-6; cdr3_length: 12; cdr3_aa: ASSLPGALGEQY
v_call: TRBV19; cdr3_length: 13; cdr3_aa: ASKGQGVFGQPQH
v_call: TRBV11-2; cdr3_length: 14; cdr3_aa: ASSLAGILTGNTIY
v_call: TRBV11-2; cdr3_length: 9; cdr3_aa: ASLAKNIQY
v_call: TRBV19; cdr3_length: 13; cdr3_aa: ASTPDREGYQPQH
v_call: TRBV2; cdr3_length: 10; cdr3_aa: ASSEASGGAF
v_call: TRBV18; cdr3_length: 12; cdr3_aa: ASSPRGGDITLH
v_call: TRBV27; cdr3_length: 12; cdr3_aa: ASSFIQGAHGYT
v_call: TRBV5-6; cdr3_length: 14; cdr3_aa: ASSLGGTGGRTEAF
v_call: TRBV4-1; cdr3_length: 12; cdr3_aa: ASSQENRGSEQY
v_call: TRBV5-1; cdr3_length: 13; cdr3_aa: ASSPDRASYNEQF
v_call: TRBV2; cdr3_length: 12; cdr3_aa: ASSEQGGQETQY
v_call: TRBV7-2; cdr3_length: 12; cdr3_aa: ASSLRGDNYGYT
v_call: TRBV2; cdr3_length: 13; cdr3_aa: ASFKDRSYNSPLH
v_call: TRBV28; cdr3_length: 12; cdr3_aa: ASSSEAVGRGYT
v_call: TRBV5-1; cdr3_length: 12; cdr3_aa: ASSLLAGHYEQF
v_call: TRBV4-3; cdr3_length: 11; cdr3_aa: ASSQGTHTGAF
v_call: TRBV27; cdr3_length: 13; cdr3_aa: ASSLLGAQDYGYT
v_call: TRBV1; cdr3_length: 16; cdr3_aa: TSSQAIRGGGRTDTQY
v_call: TRBV13; cdr3_length: 13; cdr3_aa: ASSLGLAGYNEQF
v_call: TRBV6-6; cdr3_length: 13; cdr3_aa: ASSSGTASGNTIY
v_call: TRBV7-3; cdr3_length: 14; cdr3_aa: ASSLRAGWGYNEQF
v_call: TRBV5-4; cdr3_length: 11; cdr3_aa: ASSFDLRDTQY
v_call: TRBV5-1; cdr3_length: 13; cdr3_aa: ASSTGTGGVQPQH
v_call: TRBV29-1; cdr3_length: 11; cdr3_aa: SVDQGHTDTQY
v_call: TRBV28; cdr3_length: 15; cdr3_aa: ASSLSGRVLSGNTIY
v_call: TRBV6-6; cdr3_length: 13; cdr3_aa: ASSGREGTVNTIY
v_call: TRBV28; cdr3_length: 12; cdr3_aa: ASSFQGAVEKLF
v_call: TRBV7-2; cdr3_length: 13; cdr3_aa: ASSPPLGAKNIQY
v_call: TRBV11-2; cdr3_length: 13; cdr3_aa: ASSERTGFRETQY
v_call: TRBV30; cdr3_length: 10; cdr3_aa: AYRQAKETQY
v_call: TRBV7-2; cdr3_length: 13; cdr3_aa: ASSWGQGANSPLH
v_call: TRBV7-2; cdr3_length: 13; cdr3_aa: ASSLAGGVNSPLH
v_call: TRBV10-1; cdr3_length: 12; cdr3_aa: ASSSEPAGETQY
v_call: TRBV29-1; cdr3_length: 12; cdr3_aa: SVEDQGRNTEAF
v_call: TRBV5-4; cdr3_length: 14; cdr3_aa: ASSLTGSSYNSPLH
v_call: TRBV7-2; cdr3_length: 13; cdr3_aa: ASSLGQGPNSPLH
v_call: TRBV19; cdr3_length: 13; cdr3_aa: ASSRTGQGFYEQY
v_call: TRBV9; cdr3_length: 15; cdr3_aa: ASSVTNRGQTADTQY
v_call: TRBV11-2; cdr3_length: 10; cdr3_aa: ASSFSGERQY
v_call: TRBV7-9; cdr3_length: 12; cdr3_aa: ASSPTGTNTEAF